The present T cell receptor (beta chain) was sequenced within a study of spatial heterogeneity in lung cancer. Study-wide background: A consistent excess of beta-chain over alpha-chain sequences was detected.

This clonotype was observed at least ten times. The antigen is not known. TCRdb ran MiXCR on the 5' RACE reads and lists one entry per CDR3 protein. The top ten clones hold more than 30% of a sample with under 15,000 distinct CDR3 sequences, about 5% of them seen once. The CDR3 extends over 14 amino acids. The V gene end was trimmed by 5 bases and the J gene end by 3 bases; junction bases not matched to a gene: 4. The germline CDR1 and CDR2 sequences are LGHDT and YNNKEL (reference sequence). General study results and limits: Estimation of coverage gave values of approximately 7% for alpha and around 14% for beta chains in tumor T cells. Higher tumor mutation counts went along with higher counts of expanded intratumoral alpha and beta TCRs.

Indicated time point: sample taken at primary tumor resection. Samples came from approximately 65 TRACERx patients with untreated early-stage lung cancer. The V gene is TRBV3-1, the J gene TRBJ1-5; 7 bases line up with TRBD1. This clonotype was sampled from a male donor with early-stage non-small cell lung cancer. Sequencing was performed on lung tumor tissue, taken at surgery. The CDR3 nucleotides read TGTGCCAGCAGCAAAGGACAGGTCAATCAGCCCCAGCATTTT. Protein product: CASSKGQVNQPQHF.